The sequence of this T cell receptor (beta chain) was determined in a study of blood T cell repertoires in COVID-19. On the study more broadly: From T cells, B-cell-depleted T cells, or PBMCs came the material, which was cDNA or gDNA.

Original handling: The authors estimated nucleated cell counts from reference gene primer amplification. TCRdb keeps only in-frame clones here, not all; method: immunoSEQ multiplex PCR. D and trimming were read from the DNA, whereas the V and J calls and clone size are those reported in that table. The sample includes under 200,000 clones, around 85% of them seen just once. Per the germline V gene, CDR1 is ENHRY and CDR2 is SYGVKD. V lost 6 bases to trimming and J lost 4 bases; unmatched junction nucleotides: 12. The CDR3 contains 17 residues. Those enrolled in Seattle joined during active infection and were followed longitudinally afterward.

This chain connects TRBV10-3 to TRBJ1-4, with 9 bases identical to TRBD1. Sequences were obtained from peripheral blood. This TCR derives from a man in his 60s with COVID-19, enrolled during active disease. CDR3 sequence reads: CAIRAGTGGTVNEKLFF. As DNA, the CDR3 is TGTGCCATCAGAGCAGGCACAGGGGGCACGGTTAATGAAAAACTGTTTTTT.